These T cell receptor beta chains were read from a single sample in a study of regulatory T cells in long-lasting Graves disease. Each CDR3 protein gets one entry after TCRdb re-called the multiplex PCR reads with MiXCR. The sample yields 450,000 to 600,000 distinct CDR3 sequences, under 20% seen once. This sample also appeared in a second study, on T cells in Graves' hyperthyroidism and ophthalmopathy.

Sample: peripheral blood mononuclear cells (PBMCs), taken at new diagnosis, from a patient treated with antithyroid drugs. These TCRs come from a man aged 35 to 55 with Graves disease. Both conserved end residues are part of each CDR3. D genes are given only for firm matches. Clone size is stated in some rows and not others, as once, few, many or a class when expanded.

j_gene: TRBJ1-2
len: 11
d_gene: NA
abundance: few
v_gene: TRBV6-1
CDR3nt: TGTGCCAGCATCGGAGACTATGGCTACACCTTC
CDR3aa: CASIGDYGYTF

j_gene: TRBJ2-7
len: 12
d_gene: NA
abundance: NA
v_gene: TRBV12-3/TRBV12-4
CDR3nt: TGTGCCAGCAGTGGGGCTAATAGGGAGCAGTACTTC
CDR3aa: CASSGANREQYF

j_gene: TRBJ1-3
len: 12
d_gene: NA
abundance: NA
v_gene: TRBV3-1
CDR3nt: TGTGCCAGCAGGCACGGAGGGAACACCATATATTTT
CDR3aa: CASRHGGNTIYF

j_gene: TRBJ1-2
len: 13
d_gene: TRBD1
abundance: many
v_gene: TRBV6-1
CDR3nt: TGTGCCAGCAGTGAAATCGGGACAGATGGCTACACCTTC
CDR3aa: CASSEIGTDGYTF

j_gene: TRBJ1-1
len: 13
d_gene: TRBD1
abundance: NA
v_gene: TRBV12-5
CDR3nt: TGTGCTAGTGGTATAGGGGGCAGGACTGAAGCTTTCTTT
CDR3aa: CASGIGGRTEAFF

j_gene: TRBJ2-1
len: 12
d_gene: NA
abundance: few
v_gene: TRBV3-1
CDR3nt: TGTGCCAGCAGCGTCAAGCCGGGAGTACAGTTCTTC
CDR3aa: CASSVKPGVQFF

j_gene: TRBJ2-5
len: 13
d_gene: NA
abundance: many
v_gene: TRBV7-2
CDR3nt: TGTGCCAGCAGTTTAAGCGGCATTGAGACCCAGTACTTC
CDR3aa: CASSLSGIETQYF

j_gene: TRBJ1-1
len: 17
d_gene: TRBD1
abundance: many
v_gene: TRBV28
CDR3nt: TGTGCCAGCAGCCCAAGCGGACAGGGTCTGACGTACAATGAAGCTTTCTTT
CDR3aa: CASSPSGQGLTYNEAFF

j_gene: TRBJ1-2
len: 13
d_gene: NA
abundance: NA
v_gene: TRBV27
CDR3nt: TGTGCCACCCGAGGGTCCGATATCTATGGCTACACCTTC
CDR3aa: CATRGSDIYGYTF

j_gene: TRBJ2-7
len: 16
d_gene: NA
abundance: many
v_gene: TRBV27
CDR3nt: TGTGCCAGCACCCCAACCGGCGGGTCTCGCTCCTACGAGCAGTACTTC
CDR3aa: CASTPTGGSRSYEQYF

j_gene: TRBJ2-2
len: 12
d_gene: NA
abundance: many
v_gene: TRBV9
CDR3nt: TGTGCCAGCAGCACAGAGGTGGGGGAGCTGTTTTTT
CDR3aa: CASSTEVGELFF

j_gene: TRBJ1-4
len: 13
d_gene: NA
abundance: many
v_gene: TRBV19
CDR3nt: TGTGCCAGTAGTAATACCGGCGGGGAAAAACTGTTTTTT
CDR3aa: CASSNTGGEKLFF

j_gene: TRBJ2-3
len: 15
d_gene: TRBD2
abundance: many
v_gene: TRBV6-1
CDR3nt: TGTGCCAGCAGCGCGGGGGTGCGCTCCACAGATACGCAGTATTTT
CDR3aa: CASSAGVRSTDTQYF

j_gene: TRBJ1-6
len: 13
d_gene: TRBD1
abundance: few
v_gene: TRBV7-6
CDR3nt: TGTGCCAGCAGCCGAGGACAGGGGTCACCCCTCCACTTT
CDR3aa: CASSRGQGSPLHF

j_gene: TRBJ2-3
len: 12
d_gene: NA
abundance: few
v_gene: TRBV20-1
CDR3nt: TGCAGTGCTCAGCGTATTGGAGATACGCAGTATTTT
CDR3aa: CSAQRIGDTQYF

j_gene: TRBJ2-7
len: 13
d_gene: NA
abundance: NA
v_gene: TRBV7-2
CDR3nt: TGTGCCAGCAGCTTAACTAGTAGAAACGAGCAGTACTTC
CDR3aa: CASSLTSRNEQYF

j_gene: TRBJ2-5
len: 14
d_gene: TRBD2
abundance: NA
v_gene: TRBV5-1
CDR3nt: TGCGCCAGAAAAATAGCGGGGGCGATGGGGACCCAGTACTTC
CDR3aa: CARKIAGAMGTQYF

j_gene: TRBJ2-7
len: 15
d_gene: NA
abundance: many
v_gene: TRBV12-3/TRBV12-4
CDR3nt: TGTGCCAGCAGCCAAACAGGGTCGGGCTCCTACGAGCAGTACTTC
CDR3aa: CASSQTGSGSYEQYF

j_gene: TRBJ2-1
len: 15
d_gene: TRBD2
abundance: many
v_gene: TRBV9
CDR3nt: TGTGCCAGCAGTGAGGGACTACAGTCCTACAATGAGCAGTTCTTC
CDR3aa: CASSEGLQSYNEQFF

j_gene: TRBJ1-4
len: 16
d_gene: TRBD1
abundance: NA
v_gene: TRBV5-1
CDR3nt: TGCGCCAGCAGCCCGGGACAGTTTGCAACTAATGAAAAACTGTTTTTT
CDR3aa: CASSPGQFATNEKLFF

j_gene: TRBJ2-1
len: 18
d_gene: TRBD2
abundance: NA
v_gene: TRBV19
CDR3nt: TGTGCCAGTAGTATAGAACACGGGACTACCCTCCTAGACAATGAGCAGTTCTTC
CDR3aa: CASSIEHGTTLLDNEQFF

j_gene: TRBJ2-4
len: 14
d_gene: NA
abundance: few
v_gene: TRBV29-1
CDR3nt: TGCAGCGTTGGGAGAGTGGGGTCCAAAAACATTCAGTACTTC
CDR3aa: CSVGRVGSKNIQYF

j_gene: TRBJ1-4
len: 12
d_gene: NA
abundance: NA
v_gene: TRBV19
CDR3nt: TGTGCCAGTAGTATGGGGAATGAAAAACTGTTTTTT
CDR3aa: CASSMGNEKLFF

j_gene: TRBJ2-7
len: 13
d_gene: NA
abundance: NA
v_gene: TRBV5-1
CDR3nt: TGCGCCAGCAGCTTGGGGAAGACCTACGAGCAGTACTTC
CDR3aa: CASSLGKTYEQYF

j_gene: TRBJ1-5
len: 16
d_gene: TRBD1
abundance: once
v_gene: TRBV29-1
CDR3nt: TGCAGCGTTGAACAACCGGGACAGGGCCGCAATCAGCCCCAGCATTTT
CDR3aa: CSVEQPGQGRNQPQHF

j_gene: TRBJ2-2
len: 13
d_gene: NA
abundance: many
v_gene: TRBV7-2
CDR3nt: TGTGCCAGCAGCTTAGGAGTAATCGGGGAGCTGTTTTTT
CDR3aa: CASSLGVIGELFF

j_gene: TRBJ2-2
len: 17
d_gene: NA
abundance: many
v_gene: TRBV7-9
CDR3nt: TGTGCCAGCAGCCCATGGGGGCGCGCCGCGAACACCGGGGAGCTGTTTTTT
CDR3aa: CASSPWGRAANTGELFF

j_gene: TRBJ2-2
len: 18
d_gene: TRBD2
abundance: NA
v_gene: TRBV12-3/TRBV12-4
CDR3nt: TGTACCAGCACCTCCGGGACTAGCGGGAGCCCACCCACCGGGGAGCTGTTTTTT
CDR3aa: CTSTSGTSGSPPTGELFF

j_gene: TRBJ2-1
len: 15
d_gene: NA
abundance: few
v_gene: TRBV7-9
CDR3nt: TGTGCCAGCAGCAATAGGCCCCCGGGGGTTAATGAGCAGTTCTTC
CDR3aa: CASSNRPPGVNEQFF

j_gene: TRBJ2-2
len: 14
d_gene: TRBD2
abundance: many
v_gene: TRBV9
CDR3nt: TGTGCCAGCAGCCGACTAGCGTTTACCGGGGAGCTGTTTTTT
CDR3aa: CASSRLAFTGELFF

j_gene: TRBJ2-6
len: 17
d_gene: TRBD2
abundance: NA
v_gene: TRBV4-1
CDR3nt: TGCGCCGGCAGCCAACCGGGACTAGCCTCCGGGGCCAACGTCCTGACTTTC
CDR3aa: CAGSQPGLASGANVLTF

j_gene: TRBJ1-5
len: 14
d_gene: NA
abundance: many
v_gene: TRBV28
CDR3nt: TGTGCCAGCCTGAGCTCCAATAGCAATCAGCCCCAGCATTTT
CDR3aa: CASLSSNSNQPQHF

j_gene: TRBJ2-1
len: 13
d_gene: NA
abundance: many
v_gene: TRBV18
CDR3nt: TGTGCCAGCTCAAAAGGACTAAACAATGAGCAGTTCTTC
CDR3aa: CASSKGLNNEQFF

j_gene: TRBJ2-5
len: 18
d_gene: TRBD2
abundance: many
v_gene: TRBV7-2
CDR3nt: TGTGCCAGCAGCCCGCACGGCTTCAGCGGGAGGGCCAGGGAGACCCAGTACTTC
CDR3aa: CASSPHGFSGRARETQYF

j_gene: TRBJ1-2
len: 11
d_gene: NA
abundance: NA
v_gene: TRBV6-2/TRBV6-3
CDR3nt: TGTGCCAGCGCAGGGATCTATGGCTACACCTTC
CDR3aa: CASAGIYGYTF

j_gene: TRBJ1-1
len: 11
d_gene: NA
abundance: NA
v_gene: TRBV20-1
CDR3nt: TGCAGTGCGGACCTTCTCACTGAAGCTTTCTTT
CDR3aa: CSADLLTEAFF

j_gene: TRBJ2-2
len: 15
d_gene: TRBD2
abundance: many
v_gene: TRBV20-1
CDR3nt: TGCAGTGCTAGAGAGGGCGGGAGATTGACCGGGGAGCTGTTTTTT
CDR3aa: CSAREGGRLTGELFF

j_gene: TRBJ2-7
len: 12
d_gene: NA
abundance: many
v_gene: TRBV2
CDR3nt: TGTGCCAGCAGGGGAACCCTCTACGAGCAGTACTTC
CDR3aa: CASRGTLYEQYF

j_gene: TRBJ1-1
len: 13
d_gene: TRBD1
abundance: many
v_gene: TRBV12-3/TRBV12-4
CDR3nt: TGTGCCAGCATTACAGGGGGGAACACTGAAGCTTTCTTT
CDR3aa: CASITGGNTEAFF

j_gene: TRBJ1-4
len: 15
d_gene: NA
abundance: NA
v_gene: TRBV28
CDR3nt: TGTGCCAGCAGTTCGGGAGGGGGTGGTAATGAAAAACTGTTTTTT
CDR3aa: CASSSGGGGNEKLFF

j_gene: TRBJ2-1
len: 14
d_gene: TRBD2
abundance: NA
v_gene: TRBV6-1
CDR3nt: TGTGCCAGCAGCGGGACTAGCGGGGACAATGAGCAGTTCTTC
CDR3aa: CASSGTSGDNEQFF

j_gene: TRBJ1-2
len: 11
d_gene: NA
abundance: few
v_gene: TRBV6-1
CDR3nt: TGTGCCAGCAGTGAACCGCGAGGCTACACCTTC
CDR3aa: CASSEPRGYTF

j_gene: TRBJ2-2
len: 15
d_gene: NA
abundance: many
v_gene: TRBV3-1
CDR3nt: TGTGCCAGCACCCCCTCCCGAGTGACCACCGGGGAGCTGTTTTTT
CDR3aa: CASTPSRVTTGELFF

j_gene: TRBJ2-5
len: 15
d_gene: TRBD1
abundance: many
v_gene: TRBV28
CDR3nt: TGTGCCAGCAGTTCCCGACAGGGGGCTTGGGAGACCCAGTACTTC
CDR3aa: CASSSRQGAWETQYF